This TCR beta chain came from a study of T cell repertoires in cytomegalovirus infection. Study summary: Recently identified HLA-C-restricted CMV epitopes were among the peptides used. Public signatures in TCR beta pointed to CMV infection and matching HLA type. The study, taken as a whole, reports: The cumulative frequency of public TCR beta families identified carriers of CMV plus the relevant HLA. Clonotype analysis showed dominance of the ex vivo response by HLA-C-restricted CMV-specific TCR beta clonotypes.

Germline V CDR1 and CDR2: SGHNT, YYREEE (reference sequence). Trimming took off 4 bases at V and 7 bases at J, with 15 bases between the two ends. The CDR3 has 13 residues. Notes on this clonotype: Its antigen is still unknown.

MiXCR was run by TCRdb on the reads, yielding one entry per CDR3 protein. The profile shows about 920,000 distinct CDR3 sequences, around 31% of them singletons. The clonotype originates from a human donor in good health (CMV status not recorded). Some clones in this sample may be carry-over from other donors' samples. Specimen: cultured CD8+ T cells from PBMCs, collected from culture after CMV antigen stimulation. The V call is TRBV5-4, the J call TRBJ2-7, with D unclear. Here the CDR3 reads CASSRVPQSEQYV. The CDR3 nucleotides read TGTGCCAGCAGCCGGGTCCCCCAGTCGGAGCAGTACGTC.